Listed below are T cell receptor delta chains from one sample, sequenced in a study of gamma-delta T cells after stem cell transplantation. TCRdb called clones from the RT-PCR reads again using CATT. The repertoire holds 15,000 to 17,000 delta-chain clones, with just under 9.5% as singletons. Specimen: gamma-delta T cells. The receptors derive from a human donor. It is not recorded whose cells these are; they may come from a transplant donor. The CDR3 runs from the conserved cysteine through the conserved F or W. Fields, in order: clone size, D gene, V gene, CDR3 length, J gene, CDR3 DNA, CDR3 protein. The D gene is left open where the match is weak. Not every row has a clone size; where given, it reads once, few, many or a size class.

>NA|TRDD3|TRDV2|16|TRDJ1
TGTGCCTGTGAACTACTGGGGGATACGGTGACCTATAAACTCATCTTT
CACELLGDTVTYKLIF
>NA|TRDD3|TRDV1|22|TRDJ1
TGTGCTATTGGGGAAATCAGAAGCAGTACCCGCTGGAGGGATACGGTCGGGGGTAAACTCATCTTT
CAIGEIRSSTRWRDTVGGKLIF
>many|NA|TRDV2|19|TRDJ1
TGTGCCTGTGACACCGTGGGCAACTGGGTGATACGGGGCATCGATAACCTCATCTTT
CACDTVGNWVIRGIDNLIF
>many|TRDD3|TRDV2|16|TRDJ1
TGTGCCTGTGACGCCTTGCGGGGGGATACGACCGATAAACTCATCTTT
CACDALRGDTTDKLIF
>few|TRDD3|TRDV2|21|TRDJ1
TGTGCCTGTGACACTATGGTTCGGGGCTGGGGGAGTTTGCTGTACACCGATAAACTCATCTTT
CACDTMVRGWGSLLYTDKLIF
>few|NA|TRDV2|21|TRDJ1
TGTGCCTGTGACACCGTTGAGTTCCACCTGCATACTGGTGGACTCACCGATAAACTCATCTTT
CACDTVEFHLHTGGLTDKLIF
>NA|TRDD3|TRDV2|19|TRDJ1
TGTGCCTGTGATACCCTATCGCGGGGGATTGATGTATCCACCGATAACCTCATCTTT
CACDTLSRGIDVSTDNLIF
>NA|TRDD3|TRDV2|18|TRDJ1
TGTGCCTGTGACACCGGAAAGGAGGGATACGGGCGGACCGATAAACTCATCTTT
CACDTGKEGYGRTDKLIF
>few|TRDD3|TRDV2|19|TRDJ1
TGTGCCTGTGACACCGGTACAAACGCTGGGGGATCACGGGCCGATAAACTCATCTTT
CACDTGTNAGGSRADKLIF
>NA|TRDD3|TRDV1|18|TRDJ1
TGTGCTTGTGGGGAAAGAGAGGATACGTCTAGGCTGACCCATAAACTCATCTTT
CACGEREDTSRLTHKLIF
>medium-sized|NA|TRDV2|16|TRDJ1
TGTGCCTGTGACACCGTGACCCGGCAGGGTACCGATAAACTCATCTTT
CACDTVTRQGTDKLIF
>NA|NA|TRDV2|19|TRDJ1
TGTGCCTGTGACACCGGCAATCTGGAGGAGACGCTGCGAACCGATAAACTCATCTTT
CACDTGNLEETLRTDKLIF
>NA|NA|TRDV2|18|TRDJ1
TGTGCCTGTGACACCGGGCGGGTGGAGACGGGAGTGAGCGATAAACTCATCTTT
CACDTGRVETGVSDKLIF
>few|NA|TRDV2|18|TRDJ1
TGTGCCTGTGAACCGGTTAGCATTCCCCTAGTGCTGGACGATAAACTCATCTTT
CACEPVSIPLVLDDKLIF
>few|TRDD3|TRDV2|20|TRDJ1
TGTGCCTGTGACCCGGTTTTGGGGGATACGGAGTCTAATTACAACGATACACTCATCTTT
CACDPVLGDTESNYNDTLIF
>few|NA|TRDV2|16|TRDJ1
TGTGCCTGTGACCCCGATAAGGTACGGGGAAGAGCAAAACTCATCTTT
CACDPDKVRGRAKLIF
>medium-sized|TRDD3|TRDV2|19|TRDJ3
TGTGCCTGTGACACCCTGGGGGACAAGAGCTCCTGGGACACCCGACAGATGTTTTTC
CACDTLGDKSSWDTRQMFF
>medium-sized|NA|TRDV2|18|TRDJ1
TGTGCCTGTGACACCCTTGTCGCCGCGCGCGGATCCACCGATAAACTCATCTTT
CACDTLVAARGSTDKLIF
>medium-sized|TRDD3|TRDV2|14|TRDJ1
TGTGCCTGTGACGGTGTACTGGGGAGCGATAAACTCATCTTT
CACDGVLGSDKLIF
>many|NA|TRDV2|21|TRDJ1
TGTGCCTGTGACACCGTTGAGTCCCACCTGCGTACTGGTGTACTCACCGATAAACTCATCTTT
CACDTVESHLRTGVLTDKLIF
>many|TRDD3|TRDV2|15|TRDJ1
TGTGCCTGTGACACCGGGGGGGATACGGGCGATAAACTCATCTTT
CACDTGGDTGDKLIF
>NA|NA|TRDV2|18|TRDJ1
TGTGCCTGTGACACCTTGGCTGGGCCCTCCACACACACCGATAAACTCATCTTT
CACDTLAGPSTHTDKLIF
>NA|TRDD3|TRDV2|18|TRDJ1
TGTGCCTGTGACCTAGTGGGGGACATGCGATCTTACGCCGATAAGCTCATCTTT
CACDLVGDMRSYADKLIF
>NA|TRDD3|TRDV2|23|TRDJ3
TGTGCCTGTGACCGCGTACTGGGGGATACCCTTCCCGTTAGCTCCTGGGACACCCGACGGATGTTTTTC
CACDRVLGDTLPVSSWDTRRMFF
>few|NA|TRDV1|19|TRDJ1
TGTGCTATTGGTGGGTCCTCTACCTGCTACTGGGATTCTACCGATAAACTCATCTTT
CAIGGSSTCYWDSTDKLIF
>NA|TRDD3|TRDV2|15|TRDJ1
TGTGCCTGTGACACCGTGTGGGGGAGAACCGATAAACTCATCTTT
CACDTVWGRTDKLIF
>many|NA|TRDV1|22|TRDJ1
TGTGCTCTTGGGGAATTCGCGATCTGGGGACAACAGTCCCTTTCCCGCACCGATAAACTCATCTTT
CALGEFAIWGQQSLSRTDKLIF
>medium-sized|TRDD3|TRDV2|18|TRDJ3
TGTGCCTGTGACCGACTGGGGGATACTGCCTGGGACACCCGACAGATGTTTTTC
CACDRLGDTAWDTRQMFF
>few|NA|TRDV2|16|TRDJ1
TGTGCCTGTGACGAAGTTACTGGGTCCCCAGGGAGAAAACTCATCTTT
CACDEVTGSPGRKLIF
>many|NA|TRDV2|15|TRDJ1
TGTGCCTTTGACACCGTACGGGGGGAGACCGATAAACTCATCTTT
CAFDTVRGETDKLIF
>NA|NA|TRDV1|22|TRDJ1
TGTGCTATTGGGGAAATAGCGTCCACTTGGCGGGGATATGGGACCCTAACCGATAAACTCATCTTT
CAIGEIASTWRGYGTLTDKLIF
>NA|TRDD3|TRDV2|20|TRDJ3
TGTGCCTGTGACCCGCCTGGGGGGTACATGAACTCCTGTGACAACCGCCCGATGTTTTTC
CACDPPGGYMNSCDNRPMFF
>NA|NA|TRDV2|21|TRDJ1
TGTGCCTGTGACACCGTCCCTCCTCCCTCTGTGGTCTACGATTACACCGCTAAACTCATCTTT
CACDTVPPPSVVYDYTAKLIF
>NA|TRDD3|TRDV2|20|TRDJ3
TGTGCCTGTGACTTTCTGGTGGGGGATTCCAGCTCCTGTGACACCCGCCCGATGATTTTC
CACDFLVGDSSSCDTRPMIF
>few|TRDD3|TRDV2|16|TRDJ1
TGTGCCTGTGTCAGTTGGGGGGATCTTTACACCGATAAACTCATCTTT
CACVSWGDLYTDKLIF
>NA|NA|TRDV2|16|TRDJ4
TGTGCCTGTGACACCCAGGAGGATACGCAGAGAAATACCCTGATCTTT
CACDTQEDTQRNTLIF
>few|TRDD3|TRDV2|15|TRDJ1
TGTGCCTGTTTCCGAAGGGGGGATACAAGCGATAAACTCATCTTT
CACFRRGDTSDKLIF
>NA|NA|TRDV2|18|TRDJ3
TGTGCCTGTGACACCGGTAGCCCCAACTCCTGGGACACCCGTAAGATGTTTTTC
CACDTGSPNSWDTRKMFF
>few|TRDD3|TRDV2|21|TRDJ3
TGTGCCTGTGACAATGCCGTCATGGGGGATAAGTTGTCCTGTGACACCCGACAGATGTTTTTC
CACDNAVMGDKLSCDTRQMFF
>medium-sized|TRDD3|TRDV1|19|TRDJ1
TGTGCTATTGGGGAAAGAGAGCCCCCCGACTGGGGGATAAAGGATAAACTCATCTTT
CAIGEREPPDWGIKDKLIF
>few|NA|TRDV1|13|TRDJ1
TGTGCTCGTGGGGACCGAGAGAACGATAAACTCATCTTT
CARGDRENDKLIF
>NA|TRDD2|TRDV2|19|TRDJ1
TGTGCCTGTGACACCGTTCCTACTCCTGTGGAATTGTACACCGATAACCTCATCTTT
CACDTVPTPVELYTDNLIF
>few|NA|TRDV2|17|TRDJ1
TGTGCCTCTGACACTTGGGTCGAACGGGGGGACAAGGATAAACTCATCTTT
CASDTWVERGDKDKLIF
>few|NA|TRDV2|17|TRDJ1
TGTGCCTGTGACACCCGCGTGTCCGCCAGTGACACCGATAAACTCATCTTT
CACDTRVSASDTDKLIF
>NA|TRDD3|TRDV2|19|TRDJ1
TGTGCCTGTGACCCTCTCCTGGGGGATACCGTCCTCCAGACCGATAACCTCATCTTT
CACDPLLGDTVLQTDNLIF
>NA|NA|TRDV2|16|TRDJ1
TGTGCCTGTGACACCGTACAAAGCCCCAACGCCGATAAACTCATCTTT
CACDTVQSPNADKLIF
>few|NA|TRDV2|21|TRDJ1
TGTGCCTGTGACACCCTCAATATCGGACTGGTGACTAGATCTTACACCGCTAAACTCATCTTT
CACDTLNIGLVTRSYTAKLIF
>many|NA|TRDV2|19|TRDJ1
TGTGCCTGTGACACCGTTATGGCTCAGCTGGGGTATAGAATCGGTAACCTCATCTTT
CACDTVMAQLGYRIGNLIF
>NA|NA|TRDV2|20|TRDJ1
TGTGCCTGTGACTCTAGCAGTTCCCGTGAGGCGGGGACTGCGACCGATAAACTCATCTTT
CACDSSSSREAGTATDKLIF
>few|TRDD3|TRDV2|20|TRDJ3
TGTGCCTGTGAACTAGTCCTGGGGGATACAATCTCCTGTGACACCCGCCCGATGTTTTTC
CACELVLGDTISCDTRPMFF
>few|NA|TRDV2|22|TRDJ1
TGTGCCTGTGACCCCGGAGATCTTACTACGTCTCCTGGGCTCACTACGAGCGATAAACTCATCTTT
CACDPGDLTTSPGLTTSDKLIF
>medium-sized|NA|TRDV2|14|TRDJ1
TGTGCCTGTGACACCGTGGGGTACACCGATAAACTCATCTTT
CACDTVGYTDKLIF
>few|TRDD3|TRDV1|19|TRDJ1
TGTGCTCTTGGGGAACTTCTACTGGGGGATACGCACGCCACCGATAAACTCATCTTC
CALGELLLGDTHATDKLIF
>few|NA|TRDV2|16|TRDJ1
TGTGCCTGTGACACGGTGTCTGGTCAACTGGAGCCCGTACTCATCTTT
CACDTVSGQLEPVLIF
>many|TRDD3|TRDV1|23|TRDJ1
TGTGCTCTGACAGGGGACGGCCCCCTGACGACCATGGGGGATCCCATCGAGACCGATAAACTCATCTTT
CALTGDGPLTTMGDPIETDKLIF
>NA|NA|TRDV1|22|TRDJ1
TGTGCTATTGGGGAGGGGGGTACTAGTAGAGGGATAAGCGAGAAAAACACCGATAAACTCATCTTT
CAIGEGGTSRGISEKNTDKLIF
>NA|NA|TRDV3|15|TRDJ1
TGTGCCTATTCACCCACGCCGCGGTACACCGATAAACTCATCTTT
CAYSPTPRYTDKLIF